A few counts support the clone carrying this T cell receptor (beta chain). Antigen specificity is unknown. Sample-barcoded 5' priming and a J-beta primer mix drove a second PCR of roughly 6 to 12 cycles. MiXCR, run by TCRdb on the 5' RACE reads, gives a single entry per CDR3 protein. The profile covers around 800,000 distinct CDR3 sequences, with about 59% appearing a single time and around a quarter taken by the ten largest. This record belongs to a study of blood T cells in healthy people across ages. A minimum of 6.5 million PBMCs was isolated per sample. There were at least 5 micrograms of total RNA extracted from every sample. With 2 bases removed from V and 2 bases from J, the gap between germline ends came to 9 bases. The CDR3 runs 14 residues. Whole-study results and caveats: In these data, TCR beta diversity tracked strongly with naive T cell percentage.

The sequence derives from a man aged 30-40 years in good health. Material for sequencing was blood. The genes are TRBV12-3 or TRBV12-4 and TRBJ1-2; D call uncertain. Here the CDR3 reads CASSLRQMNYGYTF. The CDR3 DNA reads TGTGCCAGCAGTTTAAGGCAGATGAACTATGGCTACACCTTC.